The source of this T cell receptor (beta chain) is a study of blood T cells in healthy people across ages. With a J-beta primer mix and a sample-barcoded 5' primer, a second PCR ran 7 to 11 cycles. One entry per CDR3 protein, called by TCRdb with MiXCR from the 5' RACE reads. Among some 1.8 million distinct CDR3 sequences listed, about two fifths were seen once. The germline CDR1 and CDR2 sequences are MRHNA and SNTAGT. CDR3 length: 14 residues. V was clipped by 3 bases and J by 2 bases, with 9 bases between them. Sequences were obtained from blood. This TCR was sampled from a human donor in good health. J is TRBJ2-3 and V is TRBV6-4; D tentatively fits TRBD1 or TRBD2 (5 bases each). The CDR3: CASSDGGITDTQYF. DNA for the CDR3: TGTGCCAGCAGTGATGGGGGTATCACAGATACGCAGTATTTT.